These 8 T cell receptor beta chains originate from one sample sequenced in a study of blood T cell repertoires in COVID-19. Assay: immunoSEQ multiplex PCR; the TCRdb copy retains only in-frame clones and omits some. Altogether about 250,000 clones are present, 89% being singletons, with the ten largest covering less than 0.95%. Sequencing was done on a sample of peripheral blood. Receptors were obtained from a woman aged 40 to 50 who had recovered from COVID-19.

To note about this clone: Other DNA variants within this sample encode the same CDR3. This chain uses TRBV6-6 with TRBJ1-1; no firm D call. Trimming took off 2 bases at V and 1 base at J, with 5 bases between the two ends. The germline CDR1 and CDR2 sequences are MNHNY and SVGAGI (reference sequence). This CDR3 has 13 amino acids. The CDR3 DNA is TGTGCCAGCAGTTACGCAGGGAACACTGAAGCTTTCTTT. Its protein is CASSYAGNTEAFF.

The V call is TRBV3-1 (or the pseudogene TRBV3-2), the J call TRBJ1-1; D gene uncertain. Trimming cost V 1 base and J 2 bases, with 5 bases left between them. CDR1 and CDR2 (germline): LGHDT, YNNKEL (reference sequence). The CDR3 has 13 residues. CDR3 DNA sequence: TGTGCCAGCAGCCAAGCCCCAAACACTGAAGCTTTCTTT. Translation gives CASSQAPNTEAFF.

This clone came up once. The rearrangement links TRBV14 to TRBJ1-2, with a possible D match to TRBD1 (6 bases). The ends were cut back, 2 bases at V and 4 bases at J, with 11 bases in the middle. Germline V lookup: CDR1 SGHDN, CDR2 FVKESK. This CDR3 region has 14 residues. The CDR3: CASSQMGAGYGYTF. For the CDR3, the DNA is TGTGCCAGCAGCCAAATGGGGGCGGGCTATGGCTACACCTTC.

This chain links TRBV6-5 with TRBJ1-6; D is possibly TRBD1 (5 bases). Deletions cut 8 bases from V and 6 bases from J, with 17 bases between. This CDR3 comprises 15 residues. Germline V gene data show CDR1 as MNHEY and CDR2 as SVGAGI. The CDR3 region has the DNA TGTGCCAGCGGAGAGGATTGGCAGGGTAATTCACCCCTCCACTTT. This translates into CASGEDWQGNSPLHF.

This sequence joins TRBV5-1 and TRBJ2-2, with 11 bases matching TRBD1. CDR3 size: 15 residues. The V gene end was trimmed by 5 bases and the J gene end by 4 bases; junction bases not matched to a gene: 4. Per germline, CDR1 SGHRS and CDR2 YFSETQ. The CDR3: CASSAGQGVTGELFF. The CDR3 DNA follows: TGCGCCAGCAGTGCGGGACAGGGGGTCACCGGGGAGCTGTTTTTT.

This rearrangement joins TRBV25-1 to TRBJ2-7, with D hard to call. Germline CDR1 reads MGHDK; CDR2 reads SYGVNS. V was clipped by 0 bases and J by 2 bases, with 8 bases between them. The length of the CDR3 is 14 residues. CDR3 DNA sequence: TGTGCCAGCAGTGAATATATTCTACCCTACGAGCAGTACTTC. Protein sequence: CASSEYILPYEQYF.

This clone was observed a handful of times. The chain carries TRBV2 and TRBJ2-7; the D is unclear. V was trimmed by 3 bases and J by 1 base, leaving 10 bases between them. The CDR3 runs 14 residues. CDR1 is SNHLY and CDR2 is FYNNEI in the germline V gene. The CDR3 DNA sequence: TGTGCCAGCAGTGACCCAGCGTGGTCCTACGAGCAGTACTTC. Amino acid sequence: CASSDPAWSYEQYF.

The gene calls are TRBV6-6 and TRBJ1-1; 7 bases align to TRBD1. The CDR3 is made up of 16 amino acids. J lost 0 bases, V lost 2 bases, and 6 bases had no gene match. CDR1 MNHNY and CDR2 SVGAGI come from the germline V gene (reference sequence). The CDR3 sequence is CASSYGGTAVNTEAFF. The CDR3 DNA reads TGTGCCAGCAGTTACGGGGGGACAGCCGTGAACACTGAAGCTTTCTTT.